This passage covers 2 T cell receptor beta chains from one sample sequenced in a study of blood T cell repertoires in COVID-19. The repertoire was sequenced with immunoSEQ multiplex PCR; TCRdb's copy has only in-frame clones and lacks some. The sample lists fewer than 200,000 clones; less than 90% were seen once. Sample: PBMCs or T cells enriched from blood (not recorded which). Receptor source: a woman in her fifties or sixties who had recovered from COVID-19.

This rearrangement joins TRBV7-9 to TRBJ1-6, with 9 positions matching TRBD1. The CDR3 sequence is 14 residues long. Germline V gene sequence: CDR1 SEHNR, CDR2 FQNEAQ (reference sequence). V shed 11 bases and J 6 bases; nucleotides not matched to a gene: 8. This CDR3 is CAGATGQGNSPLHF. The CDR3 DNA reads TGTGCCGGAGCTACGGGACAGGGTAATTCACCCCTCCACTTT.

This clone was seen just once. The chain has TRBV5-6 and TRBJ2-5; tentative D call: TRBD2 (6 bases). The V end lost 2 bases, the J end lost 4 bases, and 12 bases lay between the germline ends. The CDR3 has 14 residues. Germline V gene lookup returns CDR1 SGHDT and CDR2 YYEEEE. Here the CDR3 reads CASSFGGRPETQYF. CDR3 nucleotides: TGTGCCAGCAGCTTTGGAGGGCGGCCAGAGACCCAGTACTTC.